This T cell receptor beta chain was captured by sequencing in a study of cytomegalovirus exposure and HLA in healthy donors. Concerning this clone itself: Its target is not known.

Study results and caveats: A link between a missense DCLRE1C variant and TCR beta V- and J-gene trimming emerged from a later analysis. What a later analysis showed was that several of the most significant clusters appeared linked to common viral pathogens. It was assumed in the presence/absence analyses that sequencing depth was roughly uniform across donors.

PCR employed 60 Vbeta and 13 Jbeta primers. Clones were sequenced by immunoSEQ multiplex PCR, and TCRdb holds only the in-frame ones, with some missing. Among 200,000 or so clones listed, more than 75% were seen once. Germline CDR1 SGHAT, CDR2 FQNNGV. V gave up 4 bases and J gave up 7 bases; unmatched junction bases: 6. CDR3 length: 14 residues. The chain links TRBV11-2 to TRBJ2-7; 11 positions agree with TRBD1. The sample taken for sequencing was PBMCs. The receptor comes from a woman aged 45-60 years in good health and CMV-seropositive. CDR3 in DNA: TGTGCCAGCAGCTCAGGACAGGGGGCGGGAGAGCAGTACTTC. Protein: CASSSGQGAGEQYF.